What follows is one TCR beta chain and its context. The data were obtained in a study of control samples from healthy donors and cancer patients. The protocol was immunoSEQ multiplex PCR, while the TCRdb copy is restricted to in-frame clones and leaves out a portion. The table records 200,000 to 250,000 clones, roughly 94% of them present only once. J was trimmed by 6 bases and V by 5 bases; bases with no gene match: 7. The CDR3 spans 14 residues. In germline, CDR1 is SGHKS, CDR2 YYEKEE (reference sequence). This chain links TRBV5-5 with TRBJ2-2; TRBD1 agrees at 7 bases. The sequencing input was blood. This clonotype was sampled from a man between 50 and 59 years old in good health. As DNA, the CDR3 is TGTGCCAGCAGTTCAACAGGGGACCCCGGGGAGCTGTTTTTT. Translation gives CASSSTGDPGELFF.